Included here is one T cell receptor beta chain sequence, with context. The Seattle patients, enrolled during active infection, were followed longitudinally. This sample was included in a study of blood T cell repertoires in COVID-19. Study context: COVID-19 samples, acute and convalescent, were from the United States, Italy and Spain.

Libraries were prepared by immunoSEQ multiplex PCR; TCRdb keeps only in-frame clonotypes and omits some of them. The sample includes about 370,000 clones, about 89% of them seen just once. V was shortened by 5 bases and J by 5 bases, with 15 bases between the two germline ends. Germline values: CDR1 SNHLY, CDR2 FYNNEI. This CDR3 has 14 amino acids. Material: peripheral blood. This TCR was sampled from a woman under 40 with COVID-19, enrolled during active disease. The chain joins TRBV2 to TRBJ2-5, with D perhaps matching TRBD1 (6 bases). The CDR3: CASSQQGWGETQYF. In DNA, the CDR3 is TGTGCCAGCAGTCAACAGGGATGGGGGGAGACCCAGTACTTC.